This TCR beta chain was recovered during a study of shared clonotypes between healthy human individuals. TCRdb's table, derived via immunoSEQ multiplex PCR, lists solely in-frame clones and lacks some. The top ten hold 20% to 25% of the sample, which has almost 700,000 clones, 90% to 95% seen once. The CDR3 is 18 residues long. Trimming stripped 3 bases from V and 1 base from J, with 20 bases between. Germline V gene lookup returns CDR1 LNHDA and CDR2 SQIVND (reference sequence). CD8 cells regarded as naive lacked CD45RO, were positively chosen for CCR7, and omitted terminally differentiated effector memory CD45RA+ cells.

This clonotype originated in a man between 25 and 39 years old in good health. The rearrangement joins TRBV19 to TRBJ2-3, with D tentatively TRBD1 or TRBD2 (5 bases each). Source material: naive CD8+ T cells sorted from blood. The CDR3 is CASSIGANRPFGTDTQYF. DNA for the CDR3: TGTGCCAGTAGTATCGGGGCGAATCGACCCTTCGGCACAGATACGCAGTATTTT.